This passage covers 13 T cell receptor beta chains from one sample sequenced in a study of cytomegalovirus exposure and HLA in healthy donors (dated by TCRdb to between 2016 and 2019). The library was produced with the immunoSEQ multiplex PCR assay. Held by TCRdb, this immuneACCESS table contains in-frame sequences only and omits some clones. Under half of the omission traces to an unresolved V gene where checked; the cause of the rest is unknown. The sample profile shows about 200,000 clones; over 75% of them were found once. About 2% of the sample lies in the top ten. The material sequenced was PBMCs. These receptors were collected from a woman in her late teens or twenties in good health and CMV-seropositive.

The chain joins TRBV5-1 to TRBJ2-1; D remains ambiguous. V was shortened by 1 base and J by 6 bases, with 8 bases between the two germline ends. The length of the CDR3 is 13 residues. Germline values: CDR1 SGHRS, CDR2 YFSETQ. This CDR3 reads CASSLKSGNEQFF. The CDR3 DNA follows: TGCGCCAGCAGCTTGAAGTCGGGCAATGAGCAGTTCTTC.

As for this clone: Other nucleotide sequences from this sample produce the same CDR3. This sequence joins TRBV5-1 and TRBJ1-1; D is perhaps TRBD1 (6 bases). The CDR3 covers 14 residues. Germline V gene sequence: CDR1 SGHRS, CDR2 YFSETQ. Trimming removed 0 bases at V and 4 bases at J, with 10 bases between. The CDR3 spells CASSLGQGSTEAFF. The CDR3 nucleotides are TGCGCCAGCAGCTTGGGGCAGGGGAGCACTGAAGCTTTCTTT.

The chain employs TRBV18 and TRBJ2-1, with 9 bases identical to TRBD1. Trimming cost V 4 bases and J 4 bases; bases outside gene matches: 5. The CDR3 extends over 15 amino acids. Germline-derived CDR1 and CDR2 are KGHSH and LQKENI. The CDR3 bases are TGTGCCAGCTCACAGGGACAGGGAGCATACAATGAGCAGTTCTTC. This gives the protein CASSQGQGAYNEQFF.

The V gene is TRBV7-6, the J gene TRBJ1-1, with a possible D match to TRBD1 (5 bases). Trimming removed 5 bases at V and 8 bases at J, with 12 bases between. The CDR3 totals 12 residues. CDR1 is SGHVS and CDR2 is FNYEAQ in the germline V gene. CDR3: CASSQGSREAFF. For the CDR3, the DNA is TGTGCCAGCAGCCAGGGATCCAGGGAAGCTTTCTTT.

The chain carries TRBV5-1 and TRBJ1-2; maybe TRBD1 (6 bases). The CDR3 length is 17 residues. V lost 3 bases to trimming and J lost 1 base, with 19 bases between them. The germline CDR1 and CDR2 sequences are SGHRS and YFSETQ. This CDR3 reads CASSSKTGPDFNYGYTF. The DNA for the CDR3 is TGCGCCAGCAGCTCGAAGACAGGCCCAGATTTTAACTATGGCTACACCTTC.

The chain has TRBV27 and TRBJ2-3, with D tentatively TRBD2 (5 bases). Trimming shortened V by 6 bases and J by 2 bases, and 9 bases separated the two germline ends. The germline CDR1 and CDR2 sequences are MNHEY and SMNVEV (reference sequence). The CDR3 is 13 residues long. The CDR3 DNA reads as TGTGCCAGCAGGGGGAGCCCCACAGATACGCAGTATTTT. Its protein is CASRGSPTDTQYF.

The chain employs TRBV9 and TRBJ2-3, with a possible D match to TRBD1 (6 bases). Germline V gene lookup returns CDR1 SGDLS and CDR2 YYNGEE. The CDR3 runs to 16 residues. V was pared by 0 bases and J by 2 bases, with 13 bases between. CDR3 sequence reads: CASSVDGRGYTDTQYF. CDR3 nucleotides: TGTGCCAGCAGCGTAGACGGCAGGGGATACACAGATACGCAGTATTTT.

The chain has TRBV29-1 and TRBJ2-1; D remains ambiguous. Germline CDR1 SQVTM, CDR2 ANQGSEA. Deletions cut 7 bases from V and 0 bases from J, with 13 bases between. The CDR3 contains 14 residues. The CDR3 reads CSALPYSSYNEQFF. The CDR3 bases are TGCAGCGCCCTCCCCTACAGCTCCTACAATGAGCAGTTCTTC.

The chain recombines TRBV10-2 with TRBJ1-2, with D tentatively TRBD1 (5 bases). The CDR3 is made up of 13 amino acids. Germline values: CDR1 WSHSY, CDR2 SAAADI. The V end lost 2 bases, the J end lost 8 bases, and 12 bases lay between the germline ends. The CDR3 DNA reads as TGCGCCAGCAGTGAGATGGGGGGTCGAGGCTACACCTTC. Amino acids: CASSEMGGRGYTF.

V is TRBV7-8 and J is TRBJ2-2; TRBD1 matches at 7 bases. V dropped 5 bases and J dropped 4; count of bases not matched to a gene: 7. From germline, CDR1 is SGHVS and CDR2 FQNEAQ. The CDR3 totals 15 residues. CDR3 coding DNA: TGTGCCAGCAGCGCCCGACAGGGCGGCACCGGGGAGCTGTTTTTT. Its translation is CASSARQGGTGELFF. The variable domain in full, with the rest retrieved from reference TRBV7-8 and TRBJ2-2, is GAGVSQSPRYKVAKRGQDVALRCDPISGHVSLFWYQQALGQGPEFLTYFQNEAQLDKSGLPSDRFFAERPEGSVSTLKIQRTQQEDSAVYLCASSARQGGTGELFFGEGSRLTVL.

As to this clone: Other nucleotide sequences from this sample produce the same CDR3. DNA for the CDR3: TGTGCCAGTAGTATATTGGCCGCTAGCAATCAGCCCCAGCATTTT. Its protein product is CASSILAASNQPQHF. V usage is TRBV19 and J usage is TRBJ1-5, with D uncertain. Looked up from germline, CDR1 is LNHDA and CDR2 is SQIVND (reference sequence). The CDR3 covers 15 residues. Trimming took off 2 bases at V and 0 bases at J, with 8 bases between the two ends.

This clone was picked up one time. CDR3 amino acids: CASSIDWGSGRYEQYF. The CDR3 bases are TGTGCCAGTAGTATAGACTGGGGTAGCGGGAGATACGAGCAGTACTTC. The chain uses TRBV19 and TRBJ2-7; TRBD2 aligns across 9 bases. CDR1 and CDR2 (germline): LNHDA, SQIVND (reference sequence). This CDR3 is built from 16 residues. J gave up 4 bases and V 0 bases, and 7 bases lay outside the gene matches. Full variable domain (outside the CDR3, taken from reference TRBV19 and TRBJ2-7): DGGITQSPKYLFRKEGQNVTLSCEQNLNHDAMYWYRQDPGQGLRLIYYSQIVNDFQKGDIAEGYSVSREKKESFPLTVTSAQKNPTAFYLCASSIDWGSGRYEQYFGPGTRLTVT.

The gene calls are TRBV28 and TRBJ2-2, with TRBD1 matching 11 bases. The CDR3 is made up of 15 amino acids. V lost 6 bases, J lost 6 bases, and 6 bases stayed unmatched. Germline CDR1 is MDHEN and CDR2 is SYDVKM. This CDR3 reads CASSPDRGLAGELFF. In DNA, the CDR3 is TGTGCCAGCAGCCCGGACAGGGGGCTCGCCGGGGAGCTGTTTTTT.